These 7 T cell receptor beta chains share one sample of origin, sequenced in a study of shared clonotypes between healthy human individuals. TCRdb keeps only in-frame clones here, not all; method: immunoSEQ multiplex PCR. The table records about a million clones, 60% to 85% of them present only once. The sample comprised memory CD4+ T cells from PBMCs. Subset: CD45RA-negative fraction. These receptors all come from a young man in good health. Some clones in this sample may be carry-over from other donors' samples.

This chain links TRBV7-3 with TRBJ2-7, with no clear D. V lost 1 base to trimming and J lost 7 bases, with 17 bases between them. The CDR3 covers 15 residues. CDR1 and CDR2 from the germline V gene are SGHTA and FQGTGA. DNA for the CDR3: TGTGCCAGCAGCTTAAAAGGGTCCTCCGGTGGGGAGCAGTACTTC. Its protein is CASSLKGSSGGEQYF.

V is TRBV5-1 and J is TRBJ2-3; 12 bases align to TRBD2. Germline lookup yields CDR1 SGHRS and CDR2 YFSETQ. CDR3 size: 14 residues. With V trimmed by 5 bases and J by 9 bases, 7 bases remained unmatched. CDR3 coding DNA: TGCGCCAGCAGTGACGTGCTAGCGGGAGGGACGCAGTATTTT. Protein sequence: CASSDVLAGGTQYF.

The CDR3 nucleotides are TGTGCCAGCAGCTTAGGTGACAGCACAGATACGCAGTATTTT. As protein: CASSLGDSTDTQYF. The chain combines TRBV11-2 with TRBJ2-3; no clear D gene. V was clipped by 1 base and J by 0 bases, with 5 bases between them. The germline CDR1 and CDR2 sequences are SGHAT and FQNNGV. This CDR3 spans 14 amino acids. Filled out from reference TRBV11-2 and TRBJ2-3, the complete variable domain reads EAGVAQSPRYKIIEKRQSVAFWCNPISGHATLYWYQQILGQGPKLLIQFQNNGVVDDSQLPKDRFSAERLKGVDSTLKIQPAKLEDSAVYLCASSLGDSTDTQYFGPGTRLTVL.

This clone came up once. The V call is TRBV18, the J call TRBJ2-3; the match to TRBD2 covers 7 bases. CDR3 length equals 16 residues. Trimming cost V 0 bases and J 3 bases; bases outside gene matches: 6. In germline, CDR1 is KGHSH, CDR2 LQKENI. This CDR3 is CASSPPLAAMTDTQYF. The CDR3 DNA reads TGTGCCAGCTCACCACCTCTAGCGGCCATGACAGATACGCAGTATTTT.

This clone was seen a handful of times. This rearrangement joins TRBV21-1 to TRBJ1-2. TRBV21-1 is given as a pseudogene. The CDR3 is 14 residues long. The CDR3 bases are TGTGCCAGCAACCCCACCTCGTCTAACTATGGCTACACCTTC. This gives the protein CASNPTSSNYGYTF.

The chain has TRBV5-4 and TRBJ1-1; no reliable D call. V lost 0 bases and J 1 base, leaving 4 bases between the germline ends. Germline CDR1 SGHNT, CDR2 YYREEE (reference sequence). CDR3 length: 13 residues. CDR3 amino acids: CASSLEENTEAFF. Written as DNA, the CDR3 is TGTGCCAGCAGCTTGGAGGAGAACACTGAAGCTTTCTTT.

V usage is TRBV10-1 and J usage is TRBJ1-2; 9 bases are shared with TRBD1. Germline lookup yields CDR1 WNHNN and CDR2 SYGVQD (reference sequence). This CDR3 has 16 amino acids. V lost 4 bases and J lost 0; bases outside the gene matches: 6. The CDR3 loop is CASSGGHRGPNYGYTF. The CDR3 DNA is TGCGCCAGCAGTGGGGGGCACAGGGGGCCTAACTATGGCTACACCTTC.